This entry concerns a single T cell receptor (beta chain). This record belongs to a study of blood T cell repertoires in COVID-19. CDR1 SNHLY and CDR2 FYNNEI come from the germline V gene. CDR3 length equals 14 residues. V was pared by 2 bases and J by 4 bases, with 11 bases between. The protocol was immunoSEQ multiplex PCR, while the TCRdb copy is restricted to in-frame clones and leaves out a portion. This table holds 61,000 or so clones, 70% to 85% found once. The sample taken for sequencing was peripheral blood. The sequence derives from a woman aged 70-85 years with acute or convalescent COVID-19. The rearrangement uses TRBV2 and TRBJ2-5; the D gene is possibly TRBD2 (5 bases). The CDR3: CASSESAGLETQYF. As DNA, the CDR3 is TGTGCCAGCAGTGAATCAGCAGGACTAGAGACCCAGTACTTC.